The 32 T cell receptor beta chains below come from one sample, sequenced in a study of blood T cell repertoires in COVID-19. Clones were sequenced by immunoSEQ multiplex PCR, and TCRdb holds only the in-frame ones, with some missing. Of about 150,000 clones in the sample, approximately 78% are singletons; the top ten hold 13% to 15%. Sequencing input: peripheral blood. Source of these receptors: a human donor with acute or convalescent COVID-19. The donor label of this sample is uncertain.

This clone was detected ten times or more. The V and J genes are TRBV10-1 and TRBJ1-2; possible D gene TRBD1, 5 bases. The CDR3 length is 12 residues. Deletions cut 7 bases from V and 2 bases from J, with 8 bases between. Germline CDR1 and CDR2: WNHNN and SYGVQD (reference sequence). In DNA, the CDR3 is TGCGCCAGCACGGGGGTGAACTATGGCTACACCTTC. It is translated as CASTGVNYGYTF.

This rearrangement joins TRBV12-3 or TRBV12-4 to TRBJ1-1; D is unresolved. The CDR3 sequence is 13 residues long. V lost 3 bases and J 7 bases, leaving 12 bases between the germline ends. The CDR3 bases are TGTGCCAGCAGTTTGTTGAGTCATGGTGAAGCTTTCTTT. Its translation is CASSLLSHGEAFF.

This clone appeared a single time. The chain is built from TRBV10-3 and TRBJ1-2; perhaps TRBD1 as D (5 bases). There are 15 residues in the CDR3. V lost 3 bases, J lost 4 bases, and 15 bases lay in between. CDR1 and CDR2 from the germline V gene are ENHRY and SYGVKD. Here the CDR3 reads CAISDPGRVLYGYTF. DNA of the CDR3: TGTGCCATCAGTGACCCAGGGAGGGTCCTCTATGGCTACACCTTC.

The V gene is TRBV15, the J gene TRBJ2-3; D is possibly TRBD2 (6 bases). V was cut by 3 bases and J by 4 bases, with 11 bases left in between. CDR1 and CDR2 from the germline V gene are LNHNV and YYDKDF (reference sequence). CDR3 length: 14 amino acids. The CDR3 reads CATSREGWSDTQYF. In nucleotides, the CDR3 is TGTGCCACCAGCAGGGAGGGATGGTCAGATACGCAGTATTTT.

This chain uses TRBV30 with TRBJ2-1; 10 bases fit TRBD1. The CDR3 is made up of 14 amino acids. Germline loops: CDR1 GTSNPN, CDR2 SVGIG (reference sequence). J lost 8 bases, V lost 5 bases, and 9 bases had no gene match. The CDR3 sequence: CAWGDRGRIDEQFF. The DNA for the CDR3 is TGTGCCTGGGGGGACAGGGGAAGAATCGATGAGCAGTTCTTC.

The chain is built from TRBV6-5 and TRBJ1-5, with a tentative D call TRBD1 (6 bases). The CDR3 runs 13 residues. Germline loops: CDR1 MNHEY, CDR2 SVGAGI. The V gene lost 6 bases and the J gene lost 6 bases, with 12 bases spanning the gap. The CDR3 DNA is TGTGCCAGCAGCAGGGGCGCGGGTCAGCCCCAGCATTTT. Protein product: CASSRGAGQPQHF.

The CDR3 spells CASSPTGQVNYGYTF. CDR3 sequence (DNA): TGTGCCAGCTCACCGACGGGACAGGTCAACTATGGCTACACCTTC. The V gene is TRBV18, the J gene TRBJ1-2; 8 bases fit TRBD1. The V gene's germline CDR1 is KGHSH and CDR2 LQKENI. The CDR3 runs 15 residues. V was pared by 3 bases and J by 2 bases, with 5 bases of the junction left unmatched.

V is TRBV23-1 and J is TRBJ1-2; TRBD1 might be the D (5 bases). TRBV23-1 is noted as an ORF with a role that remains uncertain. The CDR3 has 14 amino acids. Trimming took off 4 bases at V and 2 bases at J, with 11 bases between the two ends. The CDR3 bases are TGCGCCAGCAGTCCCCCGGGGGGGAACTATGGCTACACCTTC. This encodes CASSPPGGNYGYTF.

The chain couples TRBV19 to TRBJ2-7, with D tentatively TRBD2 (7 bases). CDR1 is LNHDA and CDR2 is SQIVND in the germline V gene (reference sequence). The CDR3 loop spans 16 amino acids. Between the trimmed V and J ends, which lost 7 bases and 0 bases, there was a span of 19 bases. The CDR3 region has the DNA TGTGCCAGTACCCCCAGCCACGGGGGGCCCTCCTACGAGCAGTACTTC. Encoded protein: CASTPSHGGPSYEQYF.

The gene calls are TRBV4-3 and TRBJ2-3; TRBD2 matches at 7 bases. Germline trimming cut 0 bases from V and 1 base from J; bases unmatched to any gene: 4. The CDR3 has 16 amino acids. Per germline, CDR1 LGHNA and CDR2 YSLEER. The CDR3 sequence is CASSQEFRGGTDTQYF. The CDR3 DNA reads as TGCGCCAGCAGCCAAGAGTTCCGGGGGGGCACAGATACGCAGTATTTT.

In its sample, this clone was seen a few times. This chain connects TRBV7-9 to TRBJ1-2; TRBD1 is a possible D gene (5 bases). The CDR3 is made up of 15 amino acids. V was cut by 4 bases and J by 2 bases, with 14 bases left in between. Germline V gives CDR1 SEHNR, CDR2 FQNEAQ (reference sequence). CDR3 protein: CASSSSTESNYGYTF. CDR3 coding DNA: TGTGCCAGCAGCTCATCGACAGAGAGCAACTATGGCTACACCTTC. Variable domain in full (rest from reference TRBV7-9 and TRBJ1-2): DTGVSQNPRHKITKRGQNVTFRCDPISEHNRLYWYRQTLGQGPEFLTYFQNEAQLEKSRLLSDRFSAERPKGSFSTLEIQRTEQGDSAMYLCASSSSTESNYGYTFGSGTRLTVV.

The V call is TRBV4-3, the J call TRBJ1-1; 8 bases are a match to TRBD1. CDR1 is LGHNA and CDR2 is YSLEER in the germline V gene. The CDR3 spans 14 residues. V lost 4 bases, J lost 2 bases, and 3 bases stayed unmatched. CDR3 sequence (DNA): TGCGCCAGCAGCCGTGACAGGGGAAACACTGAAGCTTTCTTT. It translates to CASSRDRGNTEAFF.

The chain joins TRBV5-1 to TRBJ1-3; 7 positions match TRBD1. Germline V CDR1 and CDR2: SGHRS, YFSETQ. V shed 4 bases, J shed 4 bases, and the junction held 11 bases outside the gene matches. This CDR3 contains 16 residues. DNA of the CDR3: TGCGCCAGCAGCCTGCTGGCACAGGGGCCCGGAAACACCATATATTTT. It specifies CASSLLAQGPGNTIYF.

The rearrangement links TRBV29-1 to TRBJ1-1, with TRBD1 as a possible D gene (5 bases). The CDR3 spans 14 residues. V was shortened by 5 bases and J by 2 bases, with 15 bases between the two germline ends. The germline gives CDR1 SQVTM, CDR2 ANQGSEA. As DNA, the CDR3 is TGCAGCGTTTGGGCCTGGGGGGGAAACACTGAAGCTTTCTTT. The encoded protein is CSVWAWGGNTEAFF. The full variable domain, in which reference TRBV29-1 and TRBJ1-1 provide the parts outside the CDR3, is SAVISQKPSRDICQRGTSLTIQCQVDSQVTMMFWYRQQPGQSLTLIATANQGSEATYESGFVIDKFPISRPNLTFSTLTVSNMSPEDSSIYLCSVWAWGGNTEAFFGQGTRLTVV.

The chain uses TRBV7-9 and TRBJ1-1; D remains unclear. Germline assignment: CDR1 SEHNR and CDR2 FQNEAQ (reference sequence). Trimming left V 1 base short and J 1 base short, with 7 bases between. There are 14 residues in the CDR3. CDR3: CASSLVAGNTEAFF. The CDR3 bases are TGTGCCAGCAGCTTAGTTGCCGGGAACACTGAAGCTTTCTTT.

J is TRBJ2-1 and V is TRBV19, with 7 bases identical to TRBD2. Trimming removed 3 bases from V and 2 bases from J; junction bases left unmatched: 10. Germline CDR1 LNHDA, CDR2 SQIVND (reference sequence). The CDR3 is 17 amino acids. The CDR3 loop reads CASSIIPSAGAYNEQFF. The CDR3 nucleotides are TGTGCCAGTAGTATTATCCCCTCTGCGGGGGCCTACAATGAGCAGTTCTTC.

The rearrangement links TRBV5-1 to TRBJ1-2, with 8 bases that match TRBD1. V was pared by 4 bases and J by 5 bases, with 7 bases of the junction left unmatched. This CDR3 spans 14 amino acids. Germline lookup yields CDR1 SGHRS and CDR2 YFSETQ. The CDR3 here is CASSIRQGSYGYTF. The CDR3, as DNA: TGCGCCAGCAGCATAAGACAGGGGTCATATGGCTACACCTTC.

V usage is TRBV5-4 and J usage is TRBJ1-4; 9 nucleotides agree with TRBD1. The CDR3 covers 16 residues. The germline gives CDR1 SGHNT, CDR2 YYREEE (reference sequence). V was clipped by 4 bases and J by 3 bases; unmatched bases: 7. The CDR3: CASSSHRGQSNEKLFF. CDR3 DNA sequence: TGTGCCAGCAGCAGCCACAGGGGGCAATCTAATGAAAAACTGTTTTTT.

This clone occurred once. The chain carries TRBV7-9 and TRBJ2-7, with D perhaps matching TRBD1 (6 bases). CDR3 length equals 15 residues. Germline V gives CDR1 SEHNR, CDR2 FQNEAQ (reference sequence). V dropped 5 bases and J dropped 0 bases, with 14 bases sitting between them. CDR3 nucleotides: TGTGCCAGCAGCCCCCCCCCGGACAGCTCCTACGAGCAGTACTTC. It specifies CASSPPPDSSYEQYF. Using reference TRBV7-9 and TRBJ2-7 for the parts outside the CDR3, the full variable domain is DTGVSQNPRHKITKRGQNVTFRCDPISEHNRLYWYRQTLGQGPEFLTYFQNEAQLEKSRLLSDRFSAERPKGSFSTLEIQRTEQGDSAMYLCASSPPPDSSYEQYFGPGTRLTVT.

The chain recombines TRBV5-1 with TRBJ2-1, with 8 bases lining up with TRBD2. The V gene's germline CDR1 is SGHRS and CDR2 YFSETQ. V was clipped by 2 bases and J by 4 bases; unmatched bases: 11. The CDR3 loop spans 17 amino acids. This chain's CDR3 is CASSFSVGSGAYNEQFF. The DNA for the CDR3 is TGCGCCAGCAGCTTCTCTGTCGGTAGCGGGGCTTACAATGAGCAGTTCTTC.

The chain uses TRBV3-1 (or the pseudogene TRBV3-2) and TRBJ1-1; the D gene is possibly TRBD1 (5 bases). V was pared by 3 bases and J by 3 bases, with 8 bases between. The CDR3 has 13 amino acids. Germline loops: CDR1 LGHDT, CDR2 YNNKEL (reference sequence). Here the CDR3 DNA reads TGTGCCAGCAGCCACAGGGATTACACTGAAGCTTTCTTT. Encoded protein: CASSHRDYTEAFF.

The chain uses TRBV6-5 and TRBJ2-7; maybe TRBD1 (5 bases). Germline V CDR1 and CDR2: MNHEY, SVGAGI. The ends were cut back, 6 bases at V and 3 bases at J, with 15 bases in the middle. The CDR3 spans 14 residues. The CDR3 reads CASRPGQSSYEQYF. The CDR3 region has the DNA TGTGCCAGCAGACCCGGACAATCCAGCTACGAGCAGTACTTC.

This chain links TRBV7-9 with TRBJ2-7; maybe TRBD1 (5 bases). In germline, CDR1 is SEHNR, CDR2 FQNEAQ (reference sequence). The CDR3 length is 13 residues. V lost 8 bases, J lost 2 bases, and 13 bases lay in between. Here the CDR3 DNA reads TGTGCCAGCCATGGGGCAGCAACCTACGAGCAGTACTTC. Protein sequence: CASHGAATYEQYF.

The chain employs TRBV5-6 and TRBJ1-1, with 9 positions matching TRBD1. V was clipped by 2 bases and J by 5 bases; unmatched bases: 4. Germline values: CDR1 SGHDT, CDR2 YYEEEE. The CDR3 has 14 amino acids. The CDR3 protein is CASSFDRGGTEAFF. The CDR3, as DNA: TGTGCCAGCAGCTTCGACAGGGGGGGAACTGAAGCTTTCTTT. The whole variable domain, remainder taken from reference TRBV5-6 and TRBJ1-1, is DAGVTQSPTHLIKTRGQQVTLRCSPKSGHDTVSWYQQALGQGPQFIFQYYEEEERQRGNFPDRFSGHQFPNYSSELNVNALLLGDSALYLCASSFDRGGTEAFFGQGTRLTVV.

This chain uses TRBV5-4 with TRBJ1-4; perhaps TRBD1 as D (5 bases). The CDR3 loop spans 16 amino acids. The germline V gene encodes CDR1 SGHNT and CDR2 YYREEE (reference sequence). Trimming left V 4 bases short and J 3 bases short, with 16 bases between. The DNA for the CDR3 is TGTGCCAGCAGCACCGGGGGGGGTCGGCCTAATGAAAAACTGTTTTTT. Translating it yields CASSTGGGRPNEKLFF.

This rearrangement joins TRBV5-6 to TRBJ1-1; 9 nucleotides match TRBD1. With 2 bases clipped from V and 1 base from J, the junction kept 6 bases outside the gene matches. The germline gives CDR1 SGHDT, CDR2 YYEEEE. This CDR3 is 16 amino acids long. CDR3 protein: CASSFGTGNSNTEAFF. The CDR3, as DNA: TGTGCCAGCAGCTTCGGGACAGGGAATTCGAACACTGAAGCTTTCTTT.

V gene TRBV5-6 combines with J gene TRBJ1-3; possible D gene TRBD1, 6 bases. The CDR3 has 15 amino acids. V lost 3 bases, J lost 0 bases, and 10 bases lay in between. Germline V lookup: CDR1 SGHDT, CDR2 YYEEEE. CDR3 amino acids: CASSSTGDSGNTIYF. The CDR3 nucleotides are TGTGCCAGCAGCTCGACAGGTGACTCTGGAAACACCATATATTTT.

In nucleotides, the CDR3 is TGCGCCAGCAGCTCGACAGGCAATCAGCCCCAGCATTTT. Protein: CASSSTGNQPQHF. The chain carries TRBV5-1 and TRBJ1-5, with D perhaps matching TRBD1 (5 bases). Germline values: CDR1 SGHRS, CDR2 YFSETQ. V gave up 3 bases and J gave up 2 bases, with 6 bases separating them. The CDR3 loop spans 13 amino acids.

CDR3 sequence: CAWSLGQGAHYGYTF. The CDR3 nucleotides read TGTGCCTGGAGTCTAGGACAGGGGGCGCACTATGGCTACACCTTC. The chain employs TRBV30 and TRBJ1-2, with 11 bases identical to TRBD1. With V trimmed by 2 bases and J by 3 bases, 5 bases remained unmatched. CDR1 and CDR2 (germline): GTSNPN, SVGIG (reference sequence). The CDR3 loop spans 15 amino acids.

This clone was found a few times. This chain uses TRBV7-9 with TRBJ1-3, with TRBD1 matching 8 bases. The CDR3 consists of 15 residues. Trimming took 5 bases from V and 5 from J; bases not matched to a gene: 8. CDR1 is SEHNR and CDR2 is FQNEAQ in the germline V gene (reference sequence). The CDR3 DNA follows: TGTGCCAGCAGCCGGACAGGGCCAAATAGAAACACCATATATTTT. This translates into CASSRTGPNRNTIYF.

CDR3 loop: CASSPAGDRGKTQYF. In nucleotides, the CDR3 is TGTGCCAGCAGCCCGGCTGGGGACAGGGGCAAGACCCAGTACTTC. The chain joins TRBV7-2 to TRBJ2-5; 10 bases map to TRBD1. V was pared by 5 bases and J by 6 bases, with 9 bases of the junction left unmatched. The germline V gene encodes CDR1 SGHTA and CDR2 FQGNSA. The CDR3 extends over 15 amino acids.

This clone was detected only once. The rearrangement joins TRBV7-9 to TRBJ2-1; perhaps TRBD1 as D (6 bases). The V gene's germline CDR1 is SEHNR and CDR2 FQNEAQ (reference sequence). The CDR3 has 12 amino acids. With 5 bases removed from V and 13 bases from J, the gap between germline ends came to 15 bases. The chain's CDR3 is CASSPGGRAQFF. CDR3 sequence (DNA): TGTGCCAGCAGCCCTGGGGGCAGGGCCCAGTTCTTC. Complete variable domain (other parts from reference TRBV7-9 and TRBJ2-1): DTGVSQNPRHKITKRGQNVTFRCDPISEHNRLYWYRQTLGQGPEFLTYFQNEAQLEKSRLLSDRFSAERPKGSFSTLEIQRTEQGDSAMYLCASSPGGRAQFFGPGTRLTVL.